Listed below are T cell receptor beta chains from one sample, sequenced in a study of CD8+ T cells in alopecia areata. Clones were read by immunoSEQ multiplex PCR, and TCRdb kept only the in-frame ones, dropping some. The sample contains over 150,000 clones, about 62% of which appear only once. Sequencing was performed on CD4+ T cells sorted from blood, taken at week 24, from a patient treated with tofacitinib. All receptors come from a human donor with alopecia areata. CDR3s include the opening cysteine and the closing phenylalanine or tryptophan. The D gene is left open where the match is weak. Clone size is shown for a subset of rows, as once, few, many or a class of expanded clone.

j_call d_call v_call clone_size cdr3_nt cdr3_aa
TRBJ2-7 . TRBV27 . TGTGCCAGCAGTTTGCAGGGTACTGCTGGCGAGCAGTACTTC CASSLQGTAGEQYF
TRBJ1-2 . TRBV7-2 medium-sized TGTGCCAGCAGCTTACCCCCCGGGTATGGCTACACCTTC CASSLPPGYGYTF
TRBJ1-2 . TRBV6-1 . TGTGCCAGCAGTGATCTGCCCGGCACCTCAGCTAACTATGGCTACACCTTC CASSDLPGTSANYGYTF
TRBJ1-5 . TRBV27 . TGTGCCAGCAGTTTCGTCGGACAGTTGAATCAGCCCCAGCATTTT CASSFVGQLNQPQHF
TRBJ2-7 TRBD1 TRBV7-2 . TGTGCCAGCAGCTTAAGGGGGCAGTACGAGCAGTACTTC CASSLRGQYEQYF
TRBJ2-2 . TRBV4-3 few TGCGCCAGCAGCCAGACAAACAGGGTTCCCGGGGAGCTGTTTTTT CASSQTNRVPGELFF
TRBJ2-3 TRBD2 TRBV30 . TGTGCCTGGAGTATGTCTAGCGGACCAGGTACAGATACGCAGTATTTT CAWSMSSGPGTDTQYF
TRBJ2-2 . TRBV29-1 . TGCAGCGTTGACAGGGGGGTGAACACCGGGGAGCTGTTTTTT CSVDRGVNTGELFF
TRBJ2-7 . TRBV9 few TGTGCCAGCAGCGTAGGTTTGTTGGAGGAGCGGACCTACGAGCAGTACTTC CASSVGLLEERTYEQYF
TRBJ1-1 . TRBV27 . TGTGCCAGCAGCCTCGAAGGACAAGGGAACACTGAAGCTTTCTTT CASSLEGQGNTEAFF
TRBJ2-4 TRBD2 TRBV7-9 few TGTGCCAGCAGCTTTGGGGGACTAGCGGGACCCAAGGAAGAAAACATTCAGTACTTC CASSFGGLAGPKEENIQYF
TRBJ2-3 . TRBV7-2 . TGTGCCAGCAGCCCAAACACAGATACGCAGTATTTT CASSPNTDTQYF
TRBJ2-7 TRBD2 TRBV29-1 few TGCAGCGTCCGGACTAGTAACGAGCAGTACTTC CSVRTSNEQYF
TRBJ1-1 . TRBV7-9 . TGTGCCAGCAGCTACGCTGAGGAAGCTTTCTTT CASSYAEEAFF
TRBJ2-6 TRBD1 TRBV18 once TGTGCCAGCTCACCGACAGGGAGAAGCTCTGGGGCCAACGTCCTGACTTTC CASSPTGRSSGANVLTF
TRBJ2-7 . TRBV7-8 . TGTGCCAGCAGCTCACGGACGGTGAACTACGAGCAGTACTTC CASSSRTVNYEQYF
TRBJ2-5 . TRBV7-3 once TGTGCCAGCAGCCGGGGGAGTCAAGAGACCCAGTACTTC CASSRGSQETQYF
TRBJ1-2 . TRBV29-1 . TGCAGCGCACGTGGCCCTAACTATGGCTACACCTTC CSARGPNYGYTF
TRBJ2-1 TRBD1 TRBV29-1 . TGCAGCGGTACCGGGACAGGGTATAATGAGCAGTTCTTC CSGTGTGYNEQFF